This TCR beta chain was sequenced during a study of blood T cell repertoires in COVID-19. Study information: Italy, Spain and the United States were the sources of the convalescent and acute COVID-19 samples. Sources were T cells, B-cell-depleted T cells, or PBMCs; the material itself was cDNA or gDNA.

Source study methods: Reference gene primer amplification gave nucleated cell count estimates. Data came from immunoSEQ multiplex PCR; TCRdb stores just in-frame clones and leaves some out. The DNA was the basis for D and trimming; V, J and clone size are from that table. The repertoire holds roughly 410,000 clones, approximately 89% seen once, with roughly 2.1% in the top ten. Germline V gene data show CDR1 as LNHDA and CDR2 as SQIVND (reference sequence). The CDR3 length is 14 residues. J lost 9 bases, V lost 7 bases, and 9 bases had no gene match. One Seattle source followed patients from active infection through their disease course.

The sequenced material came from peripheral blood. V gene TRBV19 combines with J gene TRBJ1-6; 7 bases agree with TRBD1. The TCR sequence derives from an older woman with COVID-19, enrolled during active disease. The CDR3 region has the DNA TGTGCCAGTAATCCACAGGACAGGCGTTCACCCCTCCACTTT. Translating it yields CASNPQDRRSPLHF. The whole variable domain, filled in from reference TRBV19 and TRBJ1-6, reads DGGITQSPKYLFRKEGQNVTLSCEQNLNHDAMYWYRQDPGQGLRLIYYSQIVNDFQKGDIAEGYSVSREKKESFPLTVTSAQKNPTAFYLCASNPQDRRSPLHFGNGTRLTVT.